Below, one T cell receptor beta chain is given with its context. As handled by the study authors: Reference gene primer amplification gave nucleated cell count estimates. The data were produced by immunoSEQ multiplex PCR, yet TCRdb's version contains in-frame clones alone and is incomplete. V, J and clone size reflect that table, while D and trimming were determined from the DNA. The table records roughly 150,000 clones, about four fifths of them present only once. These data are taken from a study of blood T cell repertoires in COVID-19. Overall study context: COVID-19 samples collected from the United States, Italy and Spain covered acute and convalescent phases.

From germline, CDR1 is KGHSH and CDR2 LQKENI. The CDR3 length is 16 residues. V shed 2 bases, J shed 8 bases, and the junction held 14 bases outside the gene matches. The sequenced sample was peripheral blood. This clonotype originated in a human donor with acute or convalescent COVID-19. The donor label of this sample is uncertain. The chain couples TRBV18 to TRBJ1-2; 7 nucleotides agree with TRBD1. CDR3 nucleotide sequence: TGTGCCAGCTCACCATTGCGCGAGCCACAGGGGCAAGGCTACACCTTC. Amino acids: CASSPLREPQGQGYTF.